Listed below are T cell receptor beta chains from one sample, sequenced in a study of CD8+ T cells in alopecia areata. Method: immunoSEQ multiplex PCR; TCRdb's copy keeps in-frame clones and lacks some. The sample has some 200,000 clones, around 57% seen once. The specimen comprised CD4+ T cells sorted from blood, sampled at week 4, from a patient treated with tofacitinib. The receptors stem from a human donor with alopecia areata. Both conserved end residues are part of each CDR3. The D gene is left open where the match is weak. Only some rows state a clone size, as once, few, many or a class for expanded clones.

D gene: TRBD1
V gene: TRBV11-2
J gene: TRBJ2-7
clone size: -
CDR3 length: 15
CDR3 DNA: TGTGCCAGCAGCTTACAGTCGGGACAGAGCTACGAGCAGTACTTC
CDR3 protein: CASSLQSGQSYEQYF

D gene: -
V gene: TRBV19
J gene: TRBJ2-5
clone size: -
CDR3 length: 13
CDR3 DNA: TGTGCCAGTAGTATAGGAGTTCAAGAGACCCAGTACTTC
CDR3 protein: CASSIGVQETQYF

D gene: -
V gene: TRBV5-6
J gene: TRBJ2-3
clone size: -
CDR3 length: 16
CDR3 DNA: TGTGCCAGCAGCTTCCGTCAGGGGGGCCTCACAGATACGCAGTATTTT
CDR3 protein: CASSFRQGGLTDTQYF

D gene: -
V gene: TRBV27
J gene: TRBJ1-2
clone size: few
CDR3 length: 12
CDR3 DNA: TGTGCCAGTAGGGGACGGATCTATGGCTACACCTTC
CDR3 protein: CASRGRIYGYTF

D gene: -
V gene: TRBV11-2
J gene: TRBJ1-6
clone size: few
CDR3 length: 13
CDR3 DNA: TGTGCCAGCAGCTTAAATAGCCGATCACCCCTCCACTTT
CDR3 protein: CASSLNSRSPLHF

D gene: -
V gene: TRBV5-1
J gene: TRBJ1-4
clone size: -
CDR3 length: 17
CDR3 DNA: TGCGCCAGCAGCCCGACGGGGTCGGGGCAGCCTCATGAAAAACTGTTTTTT
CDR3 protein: CASSPTGSGQPHEKLFF

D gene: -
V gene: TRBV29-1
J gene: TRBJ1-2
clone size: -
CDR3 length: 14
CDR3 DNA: TGCAGCGCCATACGAATCACAGGGACATATGGCTACACCTTC
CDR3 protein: CSAIRITGTYGYTF

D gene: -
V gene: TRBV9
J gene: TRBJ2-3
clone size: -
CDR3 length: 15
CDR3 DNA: TGTGCCAGCAGCGTCTGGGACTCCCCCACAGATACGCAGTATTTT
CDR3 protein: CASSVWDSPTDTQYF

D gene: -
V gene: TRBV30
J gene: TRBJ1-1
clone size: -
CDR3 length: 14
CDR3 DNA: TGTGCCTGGAGTCTTCGACGGGAGAACACTGAAGCTTTCTTT
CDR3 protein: CAWSLRRENTEAFF

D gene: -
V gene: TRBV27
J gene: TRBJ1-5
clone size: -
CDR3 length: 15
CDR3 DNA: TGTGCCAGCAGTTTGGGGGGATCGAGCAATCAGCCCCAGCATTTT
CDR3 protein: CASSLGGSSNQPQHF

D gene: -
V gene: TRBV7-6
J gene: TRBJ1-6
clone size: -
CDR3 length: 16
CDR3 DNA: TGTGCCAGCAGCTTAGCAACTGGGGCAGTTAATTCACCCCTCCACTTT
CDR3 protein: CASSLATGAVNSPLHF

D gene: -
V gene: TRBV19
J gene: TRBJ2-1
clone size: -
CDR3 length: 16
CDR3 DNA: TGTGCCAGTAGTGCCCCAGTAGCTTTCAACCACAATGAGCAGTTCTTC
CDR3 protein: CASSAPVAFNHNEQFF

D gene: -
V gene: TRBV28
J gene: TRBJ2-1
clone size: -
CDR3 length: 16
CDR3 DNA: TGTGCCAGCAGTCCCCCCGGGGCCTGGGTAGTGAATGAGCAGTTCTTC
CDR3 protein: CASSPPGAWVVNEQFF

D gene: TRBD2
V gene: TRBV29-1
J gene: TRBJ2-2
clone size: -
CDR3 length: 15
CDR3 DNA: TGCAGCGTTCGACGGACTAGCGGAGTCACCGGGGAGCTGTTTTTT
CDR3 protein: CSVRRTSGVTGELFF

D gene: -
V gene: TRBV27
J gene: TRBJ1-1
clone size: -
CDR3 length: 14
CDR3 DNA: TGTGCCAGCAAGGGTCCGGCAAAGAACACTGAAGCTTTCTTT
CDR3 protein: CASKGPAKNTEAFF

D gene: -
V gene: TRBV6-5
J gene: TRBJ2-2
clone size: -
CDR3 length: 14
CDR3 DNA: TGTGCCAGCAGTCCCGGGTCTACTACCGGGGAGCTGTTTTTT
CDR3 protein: CASSPGSTTGELFF

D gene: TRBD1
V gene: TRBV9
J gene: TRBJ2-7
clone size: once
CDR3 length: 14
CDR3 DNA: TGTGCCAGCAGCGTATCAGGGGGCGTTTACGAGCAGTACTTC
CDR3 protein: CASSVSGGVYEQYF

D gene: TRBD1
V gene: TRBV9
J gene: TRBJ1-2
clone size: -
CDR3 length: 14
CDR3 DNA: TGTGCCAGCAGCGTAACCGGGACAGGGGATGGCTACACCTTC
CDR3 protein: CASSVTGTGDGYTF

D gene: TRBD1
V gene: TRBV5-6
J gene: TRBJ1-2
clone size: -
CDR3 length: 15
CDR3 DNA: TGTGCCAGCAGCTTGTACACAGGGGTAGGCTATGGCTACACCTTC
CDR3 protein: CASSLYTGVGYGYTF

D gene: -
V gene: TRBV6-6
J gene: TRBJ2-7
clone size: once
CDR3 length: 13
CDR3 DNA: TGTGCCAGCAGTTCGCGAGGTTTGTACGAGCAGTACTTC
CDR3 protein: CASSSRGLYEQYF

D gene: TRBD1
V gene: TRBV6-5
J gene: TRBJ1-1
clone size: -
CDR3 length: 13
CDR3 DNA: TGTGCCAGCAGCCGGACAGGGAGGACTGAAGCTTTCTTT
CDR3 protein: CASSRTGRTEAFF

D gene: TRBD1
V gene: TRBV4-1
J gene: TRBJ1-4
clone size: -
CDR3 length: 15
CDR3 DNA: TGCGCCAGCAGCCCCGGACAGGGGACTAATGAAAAACTGTTTTTT
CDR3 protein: CASSPGQGTNEKLFF

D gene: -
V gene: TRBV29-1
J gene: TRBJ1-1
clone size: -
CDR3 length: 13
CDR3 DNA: TGCAGCGTTGAAGATCGCAGAAACACTGAAGCTTTCTTT
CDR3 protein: CSVEDRRNTEAFF

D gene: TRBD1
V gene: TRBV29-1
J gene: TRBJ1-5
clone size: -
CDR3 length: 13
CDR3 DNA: TGCAGCGCCGCGACAGGGTCCAATCAGCCCCAGCATTTT
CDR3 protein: CSAATGSNQPQHF

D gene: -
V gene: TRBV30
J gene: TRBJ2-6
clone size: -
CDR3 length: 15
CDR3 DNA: TGTGCCTGGAGTCTACAGGGCGCGGGGGCCAACGTCCTGACTTTC
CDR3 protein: CAWSLQGAGANVLTF

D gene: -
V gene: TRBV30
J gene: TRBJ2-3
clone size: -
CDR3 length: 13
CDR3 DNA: TGTGCCTGGACGGCAGGGGGCACAGATACGCAGTATTTT
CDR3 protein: CAWTAGGTDTQYF

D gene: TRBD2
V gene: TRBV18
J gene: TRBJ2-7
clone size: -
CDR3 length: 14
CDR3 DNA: TGTGCCAGCTCACCACCAGGCGGGGGGTACGAGCAGTACTTC
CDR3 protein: CASSPPGGGYEQYF

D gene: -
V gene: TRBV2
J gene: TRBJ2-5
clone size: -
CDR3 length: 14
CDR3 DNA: TGTGCCAGCGTCAAAGGGGGGAATCAAGAGACCCAGTACTTC
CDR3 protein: CASVKGGNQETQYF

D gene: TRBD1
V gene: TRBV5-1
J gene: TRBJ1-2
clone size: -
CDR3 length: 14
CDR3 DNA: TGCGCCAGCAGCCCGACAGGGGCTAACTATGGCTACACCTTC
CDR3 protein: CASSPTGANYGYTF

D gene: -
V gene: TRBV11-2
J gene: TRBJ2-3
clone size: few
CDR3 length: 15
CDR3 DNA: TGTGCCAGCAGCTTAGACTTACTACACACAGATACGCAGTATTTT
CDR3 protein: CASSLDLLHTDTQYF

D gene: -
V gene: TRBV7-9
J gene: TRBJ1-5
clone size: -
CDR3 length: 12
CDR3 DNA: TGTGCCAGCAGCTTCTCAGAGCAGCCCCAGCATTTT
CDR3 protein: CASSFSEQPQHF

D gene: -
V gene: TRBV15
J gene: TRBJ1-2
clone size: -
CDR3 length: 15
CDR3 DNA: TGTGCCACCAGCAGAGATTTGGCAGCTGGGTATGGCTACACCTTC
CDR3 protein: CATSRDLAAGYGYTF

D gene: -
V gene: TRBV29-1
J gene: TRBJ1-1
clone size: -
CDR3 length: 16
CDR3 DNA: TGCAGCGTTGACGCTCGGGTGGGGGATCCGAACACTGAAGCTTTCTTT
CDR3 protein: CSVDARVGDPNTEAFF

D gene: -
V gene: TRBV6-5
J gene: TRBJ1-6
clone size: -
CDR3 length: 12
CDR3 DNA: TGTGCCAGCAGCCACAGACAGGAAACCCTCCACTTT
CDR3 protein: CASSHRQETLHF

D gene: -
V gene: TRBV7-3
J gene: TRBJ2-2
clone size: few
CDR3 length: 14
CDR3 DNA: TGTGCCAGCAGCCCCGACCAGGGACGAGGGGAGCTGTTTTTT
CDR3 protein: CASSPDQGRGELFF

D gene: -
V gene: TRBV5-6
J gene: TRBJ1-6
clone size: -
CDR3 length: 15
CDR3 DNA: TGTGCCAGCAGCTTGGTCGGGACACAAATTTCACCCCTCCACTTT
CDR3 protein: CASSLVGTQISPLHF

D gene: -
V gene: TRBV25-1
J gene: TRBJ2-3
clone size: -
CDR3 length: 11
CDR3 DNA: TGTGCCAGCAGTGAACAAGATACGCAGTATTTT
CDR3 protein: CASSEQDTQYF

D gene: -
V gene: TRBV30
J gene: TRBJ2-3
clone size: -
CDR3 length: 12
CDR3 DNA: TGTGCCTGGAGTGTAGGGCCAGATACGCAGTATTTT
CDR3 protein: CAWSVGPDTQYF

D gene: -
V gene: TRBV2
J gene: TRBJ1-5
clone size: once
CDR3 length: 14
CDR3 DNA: TGTGCCAGCAGTGAGCAAGGGGACAATCAGCCCCAGCATTTT
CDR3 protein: CASSEQGDNQPQHF

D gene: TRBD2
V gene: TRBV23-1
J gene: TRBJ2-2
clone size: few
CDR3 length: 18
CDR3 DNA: TGCGCCAGCAGTCCCCCAGCGGGGGGCCCCGACTTCACCGGGGAGCTGTTTTTT
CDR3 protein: CASSPPAGGPDFTGELFF

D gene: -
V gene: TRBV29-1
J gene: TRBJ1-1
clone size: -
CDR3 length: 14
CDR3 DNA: TGCAGCGTTGGGTCTGGTCTTTTGAACACTGAAGCTTTCTTT
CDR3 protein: CSVGSGLLNTEAFF